The 20 T cell receptor beta chains below were found in one sample sequenced in a study of shared clonotypes between healthy human individuals (TCRdb year 2020). The library relied on the immunoSEQ multiplex PCR assay. TCRdb stores this immuneACCESS table with in-frame sequences only. Part of the clones is absent; in the studies checked, under half of the shortfall reflects unresolved V genes, and no reason is known for the rest. For this sample there are 600,000 to 750,000 clones; roughly two thirds appear just once. Around 1.7% of the sample is in the top ten clones. The source material was memory CD4+ T cells sorted from blood. In the paper's terms, the cell subset or site label means: CD45RA-negative fraction. These receptors all stem from a woman aged 25 to 45 in good health.

Comment on this clone: The sample carries other DNA sequences with the same CDR3. The V call is TRBV7-9, the J call TRBJ1-1, with a tentative D call TRBD1 (5 bases). The CDR3 is 15 amino acids. Trimming took 1 base from V and 1 from J, leaving 10 bases between them. Germline CDR1 is SEHNR and CDR2 is FQNEAQ (reference sequence). The CDR3 loop is CASSLGAGPNTEAFF. The CDR3 nucleotides read TGTGCCAGCAGCTTAGGGGCAGGGCCGAACACTGAAGCTTTCTTT.

This clone appeared many times. The V gene is TRBV6-1, the J gene TRBJ1-5; possibly TRBD1 for D (6 bases). Deletions cut 8 bases from V and 2 bases from J, with 13 bases between. This CDR3 region has 14 residues. The V gene's germline CDR1 is MNHNS and CDR2 SASEGT. CDR3 nucleotides: TGTGCCAGCCGGGACATTCAACGCAATCAGCCCCAGCATTTT. It codes for CASRDIQRNQPQHF.

The gene calls are TRBV7-3 and TRBJ1-5; 10 positions match TRBD1. There are 14 residues in the CDR3. Germline V gene sequence: CDR1 SGHTA, CDR2 FQGTGA. V lost 6 bases, J lost 5 bases, and 4 bases stayed unmatched. Here the CDR3 DNA reads TGTGCCAGCAGGGGACAGGGGCCCTATCAGCCCCAGCATTTT. Translated, it gives CASRGQGPYQPQHF.

The CDR3: CASSPNYEQYF. CDR3 nucleotide sequence: TGTGCCAGCAGTCCAAACTACGAGCAGTACTTC. The chain has TRBV27 and TRBJ2-7; D is unresolved. Deletions cut 5 bases from V and 3 bases from J, with 5 bases between. The CDR3 is made up of 11 amino acids. Germline V CDR1 and CDR2: MNHEY, SMNVEV (reference sequence).

V is TRBV4-2 and J is TRBJ1-2; possibly TRBD1 for D (5 bases). This CDR3 spans 14 amino acids. Germline values: CDR1 LGHNA, CDR2 YNFKEQ. V was shortened by 0 bases and J by 8 bases, with 13 bases between the two germline ends. The CDR3 DNA is TGTGCCAGCAGCCAAGATTTTGGGAAGGGGGGCTACACCTTC. This codes for CASSQDFGKGGYTF.

The sample holds a few counts of this clone. In the same sample, other DNA sequences code for this CDR3. V is TRBV19 and J is TRBJ2-5; 7 bases are shared with TRBD1. The CDR3 is 13 amino acids. Germline V gene lookup returns CDR1 LNHDA and CDR2 SQIVND (reference sequence). V shed 1 base, J shed 4 bases, and the junction held 0 bases outside the gene matches. The CDR3 is CASSIAGGETQYF. CDR3 bases: TGTGCCAGTAGTATAGCAGGGGGAGAGACCCAGTACTTC.

This clone came up once. The rearrangement links TRBV19 to TRBJ2-3, with 7 bases that match TRBD1. In germline, CDR1 is LNHDA, CDR2 SQIVND (reference sequence). The CDR3 runs to 16 residues. The V and J ends lost 5 bases and 0 bases, in that order; junction bases with no gene match: 8. The CDR3 sequence: CASSVGQATSTDTQYF. The CDR3, as DNA: TGTGCCAGTAGTGTTGGACAGGCAACTAGCACAGATACGCAGTATTTT. Drawing the rest from reference TRBV19 and TRBJ2-3, the complete variable domain is DGGITQSPKYLFRKEGQNVTLSCEQNLNHDAMYWYRQDPGQGLRLIYYSQIVNDFQKGDIAEGYSVSREKKESFPLTVTSAQKNPTAFYLCASSVGQATSTDTQYFGPGTRLTVL.

The table lists this clone with a few counts. The genes are TRBV29-1 and TRBJ2-3; D not certain. V dropped 8 bases and J dropped 5 bases, with 11 bases sitting between them. The CDR3 is 11 amino acids. Germline CDR1 and CDR2: SQVTM and ANQGSEA. The CDR3 DNA reads TGCAGCCCCGAAAGTGGAGATACGCAGTATTTT. This encodes CSPESGDTQYF.

Here the CDR3 DNA reads TGTGCCATCAGTGGACAGGGGGTGGTCGAGCAGTACTTC. Its protein product is CAISGQGVVEQYF. The chain joins TRBV10-3 to TRBJ2-7; 9 nucleotides align to TRBD1. V was clipped by 4 bases and J by 6 bases; unmatched bases: 4. The CDR3 loop spans 13 amino acids. CDR1 is ENHRY, CDR2 SYGVKD, per germline.

This clone came up many times. This chain connects TRBV4-1 to TRBJ1-5; D not resolved. Between the trimmed V and J ends, which lost 5 bases and 5 bases, there was a span of 16 bases. CDR1 is MGHRA, CDR2 YSYEKL, per germline. The CDR3 length is 15 residues. The CDR3 spells CASSRGRERHQPQHF. CDR3 bases: TGCGCCAGCAGCAGAGGGAGGGAAAGGCATCAGCCCCAGCATTTT.

The count of this clone is one. This chain connects TRBV5-1 to TRBJ2-6; D gene ambiguous. V was cut by 4 bases and J by 1 base, with 18 bases left in between. CDR3 length: 18 residues. Germline V CDR1 and CDR2: SGHRS, YFSETQ. The CDR3 nucleotides read TGCGCCAGCAGCCCCGAGGTGGGGTGGACGTCTGGGGCCAACGTCCTGACTTTC. Residues: CASSPEVGWTSGANVLTF.

The V and J genes are TRBV10-3 and TRBJ2-3, with 10 bases aligning to TRBD2. J was trimmed by 4 bases and V by 4 bases; bases with no gene match: 11. The CDR3 runs 17 residues. Germline V CDR1 and CDR2: ENHRY, SYGVKD. CDR3 nucleotides: TGTGCCATCAGTGCCGGGTGGGCTAGCGGGAGTTCAGATACGCAGTATTTT. As protein: CAISAGWASGSSDTQYF.

Regarding this clone: The identical CDR3 is also encoded by other nucleotide sequences in the sample. V and J are TRBV18 and TRBJ2-5; no reliable D call. The CDR3 sequence is 12 residues long. From germline, CDR1 is KGHSH and CDR2 LQKENI. V lost 3 bases to trimming and J lost 5 bases, with 7 bases between them. The CDR3 nucleotides are TGTGCCAGCTCACCTTCCGGGGAGACCCAGTACTTC. It is translated as CASSPSGETQYF. Together with reference TRBV18 and TRBJ2-5, the CDR3 gives the full variable domain: NAGVMQNPRHLVRRRGQEARLRCSPMKGHSHVYWYRQLPEEGLKFMVYLQKENIIDESGMPKERFSAEFPKEGPSILRIQQVVRGDSAAYFCASSPSGETQYFGPGTRLLVL.

J is TRBJ2-6 and V is TRBV11-2; D may be TRBD1 (6 bases). The germline V and J ends were trimmed by 1 base and 2 bases, with 6 bases remaining between them. Germline V CDR1 and CDR2: SGHAT, FQNNGV. The CDR3 consists of 15 residues. The CDR3 coding sequence is TGTGCCAGCAGCTTAGGGACAGCTGGGGCCAACGTCCTGACTTTC. Its translation: CASSLGTAGANVLTF.

The chain uses TRBV19 and TRBJ1-4, with D hard to call. V lost 0 bases to trimming and J lost 7 bases, with 9 bases between them. CDR1 and CDR2 from the germline V gene are LNHDA and SQIVND (reference sequence). The CDR3 is 14 amino acids. The CDR3 coding sequence is TGTGCCAGTAGTATAGATCAAAGGATTGAAAAACTGTTTTTT. Encoded protein: CASSIDQRIEKLFF.

In its sample, this clone was seen a few times. The CDR3 reads CASSLVPGDEQYF. DNA of the CDR3: TGTGCCAGCAGCTTAGTACCCGGGGACGAGCAGTACTTC. The chain links TRBV7-2 to TRBJ2-7, with a weak D call TRBD2 (5 bases). Between the trimmed V and J ends, which lost 1 base and 5 bases, there was a span of 9 bases. The germline CDR1 and CDR2 sequences are SGHTA and FQGNSA. The length of the CDR3 is 13 residues. Full variable domain (remainder filled in from reference TRBV7-2 and TRBJ2-7): GAGVSQSPSNKVTEKGKDVELRCDPISGHTALYWYRQSLGQGLEFLIYFQGNSAPDKSGLPSDRFSAERTGGSVSTLTIQRTQQEDSAVYLCASSLVPGDEQYFGPGTRLTVT.

A few counts support this clone. This chain uses TRBV9 with TRBJ2-1; TRBD2 agrees at 8 bases. Germline V CDR1 and CDR2: SGDLS, YYNGEE. The CDR3 is made up of 17 amino acids. V gave up 0 bases and J gave up 0 bases; unmatched junction bases: 5. CDR3 sequence: CASSVVGAGASYNEQFF. CDR3 sequence (DNA): TGTGCCAGCAGCGTAGTAGGAGCGGGAGCCTCCTACAATGAGCAGTTCTTC.

The CDR3 DNA is TGCAGCGCTGTACCTAGCGGGACCCGCTACGAGCAGTACTTC. Translation gives CSAVPSGTRYEQYF. The chain recombines TRBV29-1 with TRBJ2-7; 9 nucleotides line up with TRBD2. Germline CDR1 reads SQVTM; CDR2 reads ANQGSEA. Trimming cost V 7 bases and J 3 bases; bases outside gene matches: 10. There are 14 residues in the CDR3.

J is TRBJ2-7 and V is TRBV18; D is undetermined. Germline lookup yields CDR1 KGHSH and CDR2 LQKENI. V lost 2 bases and J 2 bases, leaving 4 bases between the germline ends. The CDR3 covers 12 residues. As DNA, the CDR3 is TGTGCCAGCTCACCAGCGGCCTACGAGCAGTACTTC. It specifies CASSPAAYEQYF. The full variable domain, completed using reference TRBV18 and TRBJ2-7, is NAGVMQNPRHLVRRRGQEARLRCSPMKGHSHVYWYRQLPEEGLKFMVYLQKENIIDESGMPKERFSAEFPKEGPSILRIQQVVRGDSAAYFCASSPAAYEQYFGPGTRLTVT.

This chain joins TRBV19 and TRBJ2-3; possible D gene TRBD2, 6 bases. V lost 6 bases to trimming and J lost 5 bases, with 21 bases between them. The length of the CDR3 is 16 residues. CDR1 and CDR2 from the germline V gene are LNHDA and SQIVND (reference sequence). CDR3: CASSRGTGGGEDTQYF. DNA of the CDR3: TGTGCCAGTAGCCGTGGGACTGGGGGTGGGGAAGATACGCAGTATTTT.